Here is one T cell receptor (beta chain) with its context. A single count supports this clone. It lacks a known antigen. An end of the junction differs from the germline gene, which may be a read error. The cohort comprised some 700 healthy bone marrow donors. All cohort members were sampled while nominally healthy, although unrecorded immune exposures were likely present. The donor was CMV seropositive and was included in the group of 250 to 300 seropositive cohort members. A peripheral blood sample was provided by each donor, and peripheral blood mononuclear cells were used for TCR beta sequencing. The Qiagen DNeasy Blood Extraction Kit was used to extract genomic DNA from the blood cell samples. Libraries came from the immunoSEQ multiplex PCR assay. For the multiplex PCR, a mixture combining 60 forward primers for TCR Vbeta segments and 13 reverse primers for TCR Jbeta segments was used. A multiplex PCR assay on genomic DNA amplified the CDR3 region of rearranged TCR beta genes. On the Illumina HiSeq System, the amplified TCR beta libraries were sequenced as 87-base-pair reads. The published analysis was carried out like this. A later analysis tallied 75 million to 95 million unique TCR beta chains across the 666 repertoires, and some 10 million of those chains were shared by two or more donors. A nearest-neighbor algorithm error-corrected the raw reads and collapsed the reads into unique sequences, merging closely related sequences to remove PCR and sequencing errors. Alignment of CDR3 sequences to IMGT reference sequences was used to assign V, D and J gene segments. Each retained sequence needed at least a six-nucleotide match to both a V gene segment and a J gene segment. Rearrangements were classified as productive when the CDR3 lacked stop codons and remained in frame with V and J, and all other rearrangements were classified as non-productive. Following IMGT convention, CDR3 was defined as the stretch from the second conserved V-encoded cysteine up to the conserved J-encoded phenylalanine. Sequences without an unambiguous match to a single V gene segment were excluded from the earlier analysis of 587 of the donors. An earlier analysis of several hundred of the donors called V segments functional above 56.7% productive rearrangements and segregating when the between-donor standard deviation exceeded 5%. A statistical classification framework was developed to diagnose cytomegalovirus status using the catalog of TCR beta chain sequences. In a later analysis, TCR nucleotide sequences were compared against IMGT/GENE-DB human TR gene sequences so that V and J genes could be assigned. A later analysis assigned CDR3 sequences and most-parsimonious VDJ recombination scenarios with the TCRdist pipeline. In a later analysis, each TCR beta chain was defined by its CDR3 amino acid sequence together with its V-gene family, and reads without a unique V-gene family were excluded. A later analysis removed nearly 600 highly shared, low-generation-probability nucleotide sequences to deal with suspected cross-contamination and a sequencing artifact. In a later analysis, a clonal expansion index for each public chain was calculated from normalized within-repertoire ranks of inferred template counts. In a later analysis, generation probabilities were computed using a VDJ recombination model fitted to out-of-frame rearrangements, and the results were checked against IGoR. In a later analysis, hypergeometric tests were used to score TCR-TCR, TCR-HLA and TCR-CMV co-occurrence, with a repertoire-size bias correction applied to TCR pairs. False discovery rates were estimated in a later analysis by permuting HLA or CMV assignments 20 times. In a later analysis, co-occurring TCRs were grouped using DBSCAN, with TCRdist sequence similarity added in when clustering inside HLA-allele-positive subsets. Repertoires with fewer than 30,000 or more than 120,000 public chains were left out of co-occurrence clustering, as were a handful of repertoires with anomalous nucleotide sharing. TCRdb provides this immuneACCESS table in a form limited to in-frame rearrangements. Some clones are lacking; in checked studies, under half of them reflect an unresolved V gene, and why the rest are absent is not known. V, J and clone size derive from that table, while D and trimming were established from the DNA sequence. Here the sample has 95,000 to 150,000 clones; around 78% occur a single time. Around 3.3% of the sample comes from the top ten.

These data are taken from a study of cytomegalovirus exposure and HLA in healthy donors (dated by TCRdb to 2017 to 2019). Looking at the study overall: According to an earlier analysis of 587 of the donors, about 179 million T cells yielded approximately 120 million unique TCR beta sequences and about 300 Gb of sequence data. To study patterns of TCR occurrence, a later analysis re-analyzed previously published TCR beta repertoires from 650 to 750 donors and added high-resolution HLA genotyping. Using immunosequencing, the study profiled T cell repertoires from fewer than 850 subjects and related those repertoires to cytomegalovirus serostatus. The number of typed donors differed by locus: about 629-630 for A, B, C, DRB1 and DQB1; some 540 for DQA1; 606 for DPA1; and approximately 450 for DPB1. The study combined high-throughput TCR immunosequencing, statistical association of individual TCRs with disease status, and machine learning to predict cytomegalovirus infection status. About 5 DR-DQ haplotypes were handled as single units for association and clustering, since linkage in the cohort was strong. In an earlier analysis of around 540 of the donors, high-throughput TCR beta sequencing was used to judge whether each TCR beta V gene segment behaved as functional or pseudogenic. An early release covering roughly 600 HLA-typed donors comprised about 300 gigabases of sequencing data and tens of millions of unique TCR sequences. Along with the roughly 670-subject first cohort, a separate validation cohort of over 90 different subjects was used. The later analysis used no new phenotypic data to find candidate immune exposures, relying instead on TCR beta sequences and their occurrence across donors. A later genetic analysis used genome-wide SNP genotypes for about three fifths of the 666 donors, treating that subset as a discovery cohort. Donor age, sex, ethnicity and CMV serostatus were compiled together with the repertoire data. The study was designed to test whether signatures of past pathogen exposure could be identified by cataloging public T cell receptors. Of the roughly 420 genotyped donors, 81% were placed in the genetic ancestry cluster associated with self-reported Caucasian donors. Every discovery cohort repertoire had been produced on one sequencing platform. Across some 400 genotyped donors of the cohort, an average of about 200,000 unique TCR beta nucleotide sequences per donor were sequenced, and roughly a sixth of those sequences were non-productive. Both class I and class II loci were covered by HLA typing, at four-digit resolution. What the research found in general, with its limitations: Correlated functional status among segregating V segments might reflect linkage disequilibrium, but an unknown experimental factor could not be ruled out. In a later genetic analysis, a missense DCLRE1C variant was associated with V-gene and J-gene trimming of TCR beta chains, and the association was replicated in an independent cohort. The only immune exposure information available for the cohort was CMV serostatus. Some IMGT-functional V segments, including TRBV6-2 and TRBV6-3, could not be told apart with the 87-base-pair reads, so those segments were excluded. A few of the identified cytomegalovirus-associated TCR beta chains were confirmed in vitro to be specific for cytomegalovirus antigens. Compared with equally common non-associated chains, HLA-associated TCR beta chains in a later analysis were more clonally expanded and had lower generation probabilities. Most CMV-associated TCR beta chains appeared to be HLA-restricted in a later analysis, and the HLA associations seemed to be driven largely by CMV exposure. The presence/absence analyses assumed that sequencing depth was roughly uniform across donors, and that assumption may not be true. In an earlier analysis of around 500 of the donors, most TCR beta V segments appeared in productive rearrangements about 87% or about 30% of the time, broadly matching IMGT annotations. While some public TCRs were present in many individuals, most TCR sequences turned up only very rarely across donors. The classifier was reported to diagnose cytomegalovirus status with high specificity and sensitivity in both the original and validation cohorts. In a later analysis, 16,951 TCR beta sequences were associated with specific HLA alleles at a false discovery rate of 0.05. In a later analysis, the rate of TCR association differed among HLA loci, with DRB1 alleles having the most associated TCRs and HLA-C alleles having the fewest. A further reported finding was that TCR beta sequences accurately predicted the HLA-A and HLA-B alleles for most subjects in the first cohort. Roughly 15 rarely observed V segments, including chromosome 9 orphons, were excluded from the earlier analysis of about 610 of the donors because counts were too low. The cohort was sequenced for TCR beta chains only, and without alpha or paired-chain data the features that could be detected were limited. Because some donors lacked HLA typing at each locus, the association tests relied only on the typed subset. Strong co-occurrence of HLA alleles, especially DR and DQ, made assigning TCR associations to individual alleles difficult. A cluster of highly shared sequence variants was judged likely to be a technical artifact of the sequencing pipeline. It was suggested by the authors that the approach could potentially be generalized to other disease states and immunological phenotypes. In a later genetic analysis, fewer N-insertions in productive TCRs were reported among donors in an Asian-associated ancestry cluster than the 666-donor mean. The study listed 150 to 200 TCR beta chains as associated with cytomegalovirus. Several of the top co-occurrence clusters appeared to be linked to parvovirus B19, influenza, CMV and Epstein-Barr virus, according to a later analysis.

The CDR3 holds 17 amino acids from the cysteine to the phenylalanine. Kept here is only the CDR3 DNA, which spans 51 bases and is read in frame from base 1. Via the germline V gene, CDR1 is SGHAT and CDR2 FQNNGV. The sequenced sample was PBMCs. This sequence was found in a woman in her 30s in good health and CMV-seropositive. The sequence joins TRBV11-2 to TRBJ2-3; TRBD2 is perhaps the D gene, given 5 matching bases. CDR3 region: CASSQDGTSDNTDTQYF. Read as DNA, the sequence is TGCGCCAGCAGCCAAGATGGAACTAGTGACAATACAGATACGCAGTATTTT.